This is a list of T cell receptor beta chains from one sample in a study of memory CD4+ T cells and cytomegalovirus serostatus. The method was immunoSEQ multiplex PCR; TCRdb's version includes in-frame clones alone and lacks a portion of them. The sample has about 27,000 clones, approximately 80% seen once. Sequenced: memory CD4+ T cells from blood. The receptors were sampled from an adult in good health and CMV-seronegative. Each CDR3 is given with its conserved first and last residue. A D gene is named only where the DNA matches it firmly. Size is stated for part of the rows, as once, few or many counts, or as a class when the clone is expanded.

TRBJ1-1 TRBV7-2 - - TGTGCCAGCAGCTTTCTAGGGCAGAACACTGAAGCTTTCTTT CASSFLGQNTEAFF
TRBJ2-7 TRBV4-3 - - TGCGCCAGCAGCCAAGAGATAGGACAGACCTACGAGCAGTACTTC CASSQEIGQTYEQYF
TRBJ2-2 TRBV4-2 TRBD2 - TGTGCCAGCAGCCAAGAGGTCGTAGCGGGTACCGGGGAGCTGTTTTTT CASSQEVVAGTGELFF
TRBJ2-5 TRBV29-1 TRBD1 - TGCAGCGTTGGGGCGACAGGGGCCCGAGAGACCCAGTACTTC CSVGATGARETQYF
TRBJ1-1 TRBV5-1 TRBD1 - TGCGCCAGCAGGGTAGGGGGCGGGACTGAAGCTTTCTTT CASRVGGGTEAFF
TRBJ1-5 TRBV7-9 - - TGTGCCAGCGCCACGGGAGGGGCCGATCAGCCCCAGCATTTT CASATGGADQPQHF
TRBJ1-5 TRBV6-6 - - TGTGCCAGCAGTCAAGGACGGTCTGGGAGTCAGCCCCAGCATTTT CASSQGRSGSQPQHF
TRBJ2-1 TRBV30 - - TGCGTCAGGGGTGCGTGGAATGAGCAGTTCTTC CVRGAWNEQFF
TRBJ2-2 TRBV9 TRBD2 - TGTGCCAGCAGCGTAGCGGGGGGGGTGATCGGGGAGCTGTTTTTT CASSVAGGVIGELFF
TRBJ2-3 TRBV29-1 TRBD2 - TGCAGCGTTTCTGGGGGGGAACTCACAGATACGCAGTATTTT CSVSGGELTDTQYF
TRBJ1-6 TRBV6-6 - - TGTGCCAGCAGTGTCCGGGAACCCTATAATTCACCCCTCCACTTT CASSVREPYNSPLHF
TRBJ2-3 TRBV6-6 - - TGTGCCAGCAGTTTCACTAGTTCAGATACGCAGTATTTT CASSFTSSDTQYF
TRBJ2-7 TRBV18 - - TGTGCCAGCTCACCAGACGGACAGAGCTACGAGCAGTACTTC CASSPDGQSYEQYF
TRBJ2-1 TRBV7-2 - - TGTGCCAGCAGCTTAGTTAGCCAGACCAATGAGCAGTTCTTC CASSLVSQTNEQFF
TRBJ2-5 TRBV11-2 - - TGTGCCAGCAGCTCCGGACAGGGAGGGAGGGTGGAGACCCAGTACTTC CASSSGQGGRVETQYF
TRBJ1-2 TRBV7-2 - few TGTGCCAGCAGCTTAGGCCCCGGACAGTATGGCTACACCTTC CASSLGPGQYGYTF
TRBJ1-5 TRBV27 - - TGTGCCAGCAGTTTATGGGGGTTGGATCAGCCCCAGCATTTT CASSLWGLDQPQHF
TRBJ1-2 TRBV6-4 TRBD1 - TGTGCCAGCAGACACGGACAGGGAAACTATGGCTACACCTTC CASRHGQGNYGYTF
TRBJ2-7 TRBV5-1 TRBD2 few TGCGCCAGCAGCTTTCCTAGCGGGAAGAGCGAGCAGTACTTC CASSFPSGKSEQYF
TRBJ2-7 TRBV7-2 TRBD1 once TGTGCCAGCAGCCCACGGACAGGGGACTACGAGCAGTACTTC CASSPRTGDYEQYF
TRBJ1-4 TRBV27 TRBD1 - TGTGCCAGCAGTGGTACAGGGGGAGCTAATGAAAAACTGTTTTTT CASSGTGGANEKLFF
TRBJ1-5 TRBV6-5 - - TGTGCCAGCAGTCCAGGGAGCAATCAGCCCCAGCATTTT CASSPGSNQPQHF
TRBJ2-3 TRBV20-1 - - TGCAGTGCTAGGTGGCCAGATACGCAGTATTTT CSARWPDTQYF
TRBJ2-5 TRBV7-2 TRBD2 - TGTGCCAGCAGCTTGGGCGGGGGAAAGACCCAGTACTTC CASSLGGGKTQYF
TRBJ1-1 TRBV19 TRBD1 few TGTGCCAGTTGGACCGGGACAGGAGGGACTGAAGCTTTCTTT CASWTGTGGTEAFF
TRBJ2-1 TRBV12-5 TRBD1 - TGTGCTAGTGGTCCCCAAACAGGGGCGCTCTCCTACAATGAGCAGTTCTTC CASGPQTGALSYNEQFF
TRBJ2-5 TRBV7-2 - - TGTGCCAGCAGATCCCCGGAGAGGGCCCAAGAGACCCAGTACTTC CASRSPERAQETQYF
TRBJ2-5 TRBV5-1 - - TGCGCCAGCAGCTTGGTGGATGGGGAGACCCAGTACTTC CASSLVDGETQYF
TRBJ2-1 TRBV29-1 - - TGCAGCGTTACCTCGGCAGGGAATGAGCAGTTCTTC CSVTSAGNEQFF
TRBJ1-4 TRBV5-6 - - TGTGCCAGCAGCTTGGTGGCATTTAATGAAAAACTGTTTTTT CASSLVAFNEKLFF
TRBJ1-1 TRBV7-2 - - TGTGCCAGCAGCTTAGCATCAGGCCACAACACTGAAGCTTTCTTT CASSLASGHNTEAFF
TRBJ1-5 TRBV29-1 - few TGCAGCGTTGAAGAGGACAGATATCAGCCCCAGCATTTT CSVEEDRYQPQHF
TRBJ1-2 TRBV29-1 - - TGCAGCGTAACCGGGACGCATGGCTACACCTTC CSVTGTHGYTF
TRBJ1-2 TRBV27 - once TGTGCCAGCAGTTTAGGGGGCAGGGGTCACTATGGCTACACCTTC CASSLGGRGHYGYTF
TRBJ1-2 TRBV28 - few TGTGCCAGCACTTCAGGGTCTGAAGGTGGCTACACCTTC CASTSGSEGGYTF
TRBJ2-1 TRBV25-1 - - TGTGCCAGCAGTGAACTGGATGGGACAGAGCAGTTCTTC CASSELDGTEQFF
TRBJ2-2 TRBV5-1 - - TGCGCCAGCAGCACCGACAGGCCGAACACCGGGGAGCTGTTTTTT CASSTDRPNTGELFF
TRBJ1-6 TRBV7-3 TRBD1 - TGTGCCAGCAGCTCGACAGGGCGGAATTCACCCCTCCACTTT CASSSTGRNSPLHF
TRBJ1-5 TRBV6-1 - - TGTGCCAGCAGTGAGACAGACGCCACGCAGCCCCAGCATTTT CASSETDATQPQHF
TRBJ1-1 TRBV11-2 TRBD1 - TGTGCCAGCAGCTTTGGAACCGGGACAGGGTTGCTGGCTTTCTTT CASSFGTGTGLLAFF
TRBJ2-5 TRBV11-2 - - TGTGCCAGCAGCTTTTTATCCGCCGCGTTGATAGAGACCCAGTACTTC CASSFLSAALIETQYF
TRBJ1-2 TRBV7-8 TRBD1 - TGTGCCAGCAGCTTGGGCGACAGGGGGCCCGGTGGCTACACCTTC CASSLGDRGPGGYTF
TRBJ1-2 TRBV5-8 - - TGTGCCAGCAGCTCCCGACAGGATCTGAACTATGGCTACACCTTC CASSSRQDLNYGYTF
TRBJ1-1 TRBV19 - - TGTGCCAGTAGTATCCCCGCAGGTTCCCTAAAAACTGAAGCTTTCTTT CASSIPAGSLKTEAFF
TRBJ1-5 TRBV7-2 - - TGTGCCAGCAGCTTACAGAGCAATCAGCCCCAGCATTTT CASSLQSNQPQHF
TRBJ2-5 TRBV6-5 - - TGTGCCAGCAGTTACGTCCAGGGTAATGCCCAGTACTTC CASSYVQGNAQYF
TRBJ1-2 TRBV7-9 - few TGTGCCAGCAGCGTACAGGGACTCTATGGCTACACCTTC CASSVQGLYGYTF
TRBJ2-2 TRBV10-1 - - TGCGCCAGCAGTGAGTCGAGATTCGGGGACACCGGGGAGCTGTTTTTT CASSESRFGDTGELFF
TRBJ2-3 TRBV9 TRBD2 - TGTGCCAGCAGCGTATTAGCGGGGGGTAGCACAGATACGCAGTATTTT CASSVLAGGSTDTQYF
TRBJ2-2 TRBV9 - - TGTGCCAGCAGCGTAGTATGGAACACCGGGGAGCTGTTTTTT CASSVVWNTGELFF
TRBJ2-1 TRBV6-1 - once TGTGCCTCCGCCGGGGGGCAGTTCTTC CASAGGQFF
TRBJ1-1 TRBV7-9 - few TGTGCCAGCAGCCCCCGGGGGCGGGACAAGGCTGACGGTGAAGCTTTCTTT CASSPRGRDKADGEAFF
TRBJ1-3 TRBV28 - - TGTGCCAGCAGTTCCGGAGGGTCTGGAAACACCATATATTTT CASSSGGSGNTIYF
TRBJ2-5 TRBV18 TRBD2 - TGTGCCAGCTCACCACCTAGCGGGGGGCGTGAGACCCAGTACTTC CASSPPSGGRETQYF
TRBJ2-3 TRBV6-1 - few TGTGCCAGCAGTTATTTCAGGGATACGCAGTATTTT CASSYFRDTQYF